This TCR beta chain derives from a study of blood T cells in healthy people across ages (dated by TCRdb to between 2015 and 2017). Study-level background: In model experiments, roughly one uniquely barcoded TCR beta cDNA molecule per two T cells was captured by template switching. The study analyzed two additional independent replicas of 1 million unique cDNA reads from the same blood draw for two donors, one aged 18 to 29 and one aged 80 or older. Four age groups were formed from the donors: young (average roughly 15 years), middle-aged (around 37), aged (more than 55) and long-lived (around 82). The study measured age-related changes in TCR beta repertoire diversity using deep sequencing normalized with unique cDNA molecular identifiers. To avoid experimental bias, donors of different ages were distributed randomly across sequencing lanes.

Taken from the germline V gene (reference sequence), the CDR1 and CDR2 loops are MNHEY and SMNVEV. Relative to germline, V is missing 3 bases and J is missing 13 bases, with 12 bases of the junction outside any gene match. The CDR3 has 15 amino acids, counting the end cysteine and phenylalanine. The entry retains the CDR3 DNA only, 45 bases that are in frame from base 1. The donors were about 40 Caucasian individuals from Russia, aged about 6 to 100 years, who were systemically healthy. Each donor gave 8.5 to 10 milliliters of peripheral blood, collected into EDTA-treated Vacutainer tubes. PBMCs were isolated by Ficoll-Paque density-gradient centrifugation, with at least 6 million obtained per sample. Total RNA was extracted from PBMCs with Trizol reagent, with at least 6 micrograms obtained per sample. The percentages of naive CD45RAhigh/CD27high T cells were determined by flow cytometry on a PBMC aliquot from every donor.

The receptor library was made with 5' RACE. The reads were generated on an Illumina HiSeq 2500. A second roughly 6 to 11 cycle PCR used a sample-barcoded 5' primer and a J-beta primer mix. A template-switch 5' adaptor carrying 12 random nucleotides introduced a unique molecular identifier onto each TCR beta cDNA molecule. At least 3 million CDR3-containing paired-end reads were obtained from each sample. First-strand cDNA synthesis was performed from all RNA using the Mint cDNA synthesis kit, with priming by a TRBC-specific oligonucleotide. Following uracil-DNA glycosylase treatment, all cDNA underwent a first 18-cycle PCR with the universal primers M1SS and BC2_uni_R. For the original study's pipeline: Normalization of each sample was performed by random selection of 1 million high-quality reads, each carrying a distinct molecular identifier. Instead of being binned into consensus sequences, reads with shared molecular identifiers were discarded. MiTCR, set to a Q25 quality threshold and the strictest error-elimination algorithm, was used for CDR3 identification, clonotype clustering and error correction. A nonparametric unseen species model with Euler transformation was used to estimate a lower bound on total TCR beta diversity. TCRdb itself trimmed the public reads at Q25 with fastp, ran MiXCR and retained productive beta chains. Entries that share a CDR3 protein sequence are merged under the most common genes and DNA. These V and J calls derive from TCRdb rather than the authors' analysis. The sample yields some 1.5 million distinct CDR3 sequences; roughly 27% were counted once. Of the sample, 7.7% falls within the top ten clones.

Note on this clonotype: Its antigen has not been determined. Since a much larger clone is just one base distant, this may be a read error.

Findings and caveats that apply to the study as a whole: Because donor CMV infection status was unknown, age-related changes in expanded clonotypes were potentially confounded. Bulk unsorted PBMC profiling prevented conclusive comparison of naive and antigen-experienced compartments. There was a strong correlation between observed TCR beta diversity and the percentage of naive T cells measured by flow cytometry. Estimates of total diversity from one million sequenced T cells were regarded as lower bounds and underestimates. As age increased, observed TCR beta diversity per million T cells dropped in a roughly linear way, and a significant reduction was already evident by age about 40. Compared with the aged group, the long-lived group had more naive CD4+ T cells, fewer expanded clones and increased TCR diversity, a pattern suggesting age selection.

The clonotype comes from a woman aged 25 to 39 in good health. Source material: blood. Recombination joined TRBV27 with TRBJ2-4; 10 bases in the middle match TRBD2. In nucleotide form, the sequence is TGTGCCAGCAGTTTCGAGCCTAGCGGGGGCTACAAGCAGTACTTC. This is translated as CASSFEPSGGYKQYF.